Below are 11 T cell receptor beta chains sequenced from a single sample in a study of tumor-infiltrating lymphocytes in primary liver carcinoma. Using a constant-region primer together with ProtoScript II reverse transcriptase, TCR beta cDNA was made from around 500 ng of total RNA. Each TCR beta library was derived from three nested multiplex PCR rounds that employed slightly modified ARM-PCR. The first two PCR rounds used TRBV1-TRBV30 primers with a Cbeta primer, 9 to 10 cycles each. TCRdb reprocessed the multiplex PCR reads with MiXCR, giving one entry per CDR3 protein. The sample includes 95,000 to 100,000 distinct CDR3 sequences, about 62% seen only once; the top ten take around 12%. Extraction of RNA together with DNA used about 20-34 mg of unsorted bulk tissue. Sequenced material: liver tumor tissue from sampling region 2. Regarding subset: tumor region T2, inferior pole. The source is a woman in her sixties or seventies with primary liver carcinoma and hepatitis B virus infection.

To note about this clonotype: The conserved final phenylalanine or tryptophan is absent from the CDR3, which likely points to a read error. V and J are TRBV4-1 and TRBJ2-1, with D maybe TRBD1 (5 bases). Germline lookup yields CDR1 MGHRA and CDR2 YSYEKL. Trimming shortened V by 3 bases and J by 4 bases, and 19 bases separated the two germline ends. CDR3 length equals 17 residues. The CDR3, as DNA: TGCGCCAGCAGCCATCCAACACAGGTAGCAAAGTACAATGAGCAGTTCCTC. Translation: CASSHPTQVAKYNEQFL.

Of note for this clonotype: Germline is not matched at one junction end, which may reflect a read error. The chain couples TRBV11-1 to TRBJ2-1; D may be TRBD2 (6 bases). Germline V CDR1 and CDR2: SGHAT, FQDESV (reference sequence). This CDR3 comprises 15 residues. The CDR3 is CASVHSGPSCNEQFF. Here the CDR3 DNA reads TGTGCCAGTGTACATAGCGGCCCTTCCTGCAATGAGCAGTTCTTT.

A word on this clonotype: The final CDR3 position lacks the conserved phenylalanine or tryptophan, pointing to a likely read error. The V gene is TRBV7-9, the J gene TRBJ2-3; 9 bases fit TRBD2. Germline V gene data show CDR1 as SEHNR and CDR2 as FQNEAQ (reference sequence). This CDR3 spans 13 amino acids. The DNA for the CDR3 is TGTGACAGCAGCTTAGCGGGAGCAGATACGCAGTATTCT. Protein: CDSSLAGADTQYS.

The rearrangement links TRBV11-2 to TRBJ2-7; 8 bases fit TRBD1. The V and J ends lost 7 bases and 7 bases, in that order; junction bases with no gene match: 18. Germline loops: CDR1 SGHAT, CDR2 FQNNGV. The CDR3 length is 16 residues. The CDR3 DNA is TGTGCCAGCACCCATAGCGCGACAGGGGTGGGAAGGGAGCAGTACTTC. Translated, it gives CASTHSATGVGREQYF.

This clonotype has only one observation. A junction boundary mismatches the germline segment, possibly from a read error. V and J are TRBV12-3 or TRBV12-4 and TRBJ1-1; 8 bases match TRBD1. The CDR3 spans 14 residues. CDR3 residues: CVSRATGGLSEPFF. CDR3 sequence (DNA): TGTGTCAGCAGGGCAACAGGGGGATTATCTGAACCTTTCTTT.

Concerning this clonotype itself: One end of the junction is discordant with germline, which a read error may explain. The chain uses TRBV29-1 and TRBJ1-1; tentatively, D is TRBD1 (6 bases). Germline CDR1 is SQVTM and CDR2 is ANQGSEA. CDR3 size: 13 residues. CDR3 region: CSARAGGHTEVSF. CDR3 coding DNA: TGCAGCGCCCGGGCCGGGGGACACACTGAAGTTTCCTTT.

This chain links TRBV11-2 with TRBJ2-1, with TRBD2 identical over 8 bases. Unmatched junction bases numbered 10, after V lost 5 bases and J lost 4 bases. This CDR3 comprises 16 residues. From germline, CDR1 is SGHAT and CDR2 FQNNGV. CDR3 amino acids: CASSIVAGSNYNEQFF. The CDR3 nucleotides are TGTGCCAGCAGCATAGTAGCGGGATCCAATTACAATGAGCAGTTCTTC.

Many counts were recorded for this clonotype. This chain uses TRBV6-5 with TRBJ2-3; the match to TRBD2 covers 11 bases. V lost 2 bases, J lost 6 bases, and 7 bases stayed unmatched. Germline V lookup: CDR1 MNHEY, CDR2 SVGAGI. CDR3 length: 16 residues. This CDR3 is CASSYRGLAARDTQYF. The CDR3, as DNA: TGTGCCAGCAGTTACCGGGGACTAGCGGCCAGGGATACGCAGTATTTT.

The V gene is TRBV6-6, the J gene TRBJ1-5; TRBD1 matches at 7 bases. Germline assignment: CDR1 MNHNY and CDR2 SVGAGI (reference sequence). The CDR3 length is 14 residues. V trimming: 3 bases; J trimming: 5 bases; junction bases outside the gene matches: 4. The CDR3: CASSYDRVDQPQHF. CDR3 coding DNA: TGTGCCAGCAGTTATGACAGGGTGGATCAGCCCCAGCATTTT.

Of note for this clonotype: A read error may account for a junction end that differs from germline. The V call is TRBV29-1, the J call TRBJ1-2; no definite D call. Germline lookup yields CDR1 SQVTM and CDR2 ANQGSEA. The CDR3 is 14 residues long. The CDR3 is CSVVTCDGSYGYNF. Written as DNA, the CDR3 is TGCAGCGTTGTAACCTGTGACGGTTCCTATGGCTACAACTTC.

About this clonotype itself: A junction boundary mismatches the germline segment, possibly from a read error. This chain links TRBV12-3 or TRBV12-4 with TRBJ2-7; a possible D gene is TRBD1 (5 bases). CDR3 size: 12 residues. CDR3 coding DNA: TGTACCAGCAATTTCAGGGATTACGAGCAGTACTTC. It yields the protein CTSNFRDYEQYF.